This T cell receptor beta chain was retrieved from a study of CD8 T cells in Susac syndrome. The RNA input was roughly 0.45 to 1 ug, and it was reverse transcribed with random hexamers. The TCR beta CDR3 was amplified by immunoSEQ multiplex PCR across 54 Vbeta, 13 Jbeta. TCRdb re-called the immunoSEQ multiplex PCR reads through MiXCR, storing one row per CDR3 protein. Of around 150,000 distinct CDR3 sequences listed, just under 95% are singletons. Germline lookup yields CDR1 SQVTM and CDR2 ANQGSEA. V shed 3 bases and J shed 4 bases, with 12 bases lying between them. The CDR3 extends over 14 amino acids.

The chain carries TRBV29-1 and TRBJ2-2, with D perhaps TRBD1 (6 bases). This receptor was identified in a human donor in good health. The specimen sequenced was CD4+ T cells from PBMCs. Written as DNA, the CDR3 is TGCAGCGTTGAGGGCAGGGGCCCCACCGGGGAGCTGTTTTTT. Encoded protein: CSVEGRGPTGELFF.